The clone carrying this TCR beta chain was counted at least ten times. The antigen is not known. After removal of 3 bases from V and 9 bases from J, the junction contained 6 bases not matched to a gene. The CDR3 has 14 amino acids. In TCRdb, the 5' RACE reads were re-called with MiXCR into one record per CDR3 protein. The sample lists some 120,000 distinct CDR3 sequences, 7.4% occurring once. The sample comes from a study of T cells after yellow fever vaccination. Study as a whole: Those fractions that held only low numbers of cells were prepared using the SMART-Seq v4 Ultra Low Input RNA kit. Study-wide results and caveats: Bulk-population clonotypes that are abundant could appear as contaminants in FACS-sorted repertoires.

The receptor was derived from a man between 18 and 29 years old who received the YFV17D yellow fever vaccine. The sequencing used CD4+ T cells sorted from PBMCs, collected 9 to 11 days after the first yellow fever vaccination. This chain uses TRBV12-3 or TRBV12-4 with TRBJ2-1; 9 bases align to TRBD2. CDR3 sequence (DNA): TGTGCCAGCAGTTTGAGGCTAGCGGGGAGTGAGCAGTTCTTC. Protein product: CASSLRLAGSEQFF.